A selection of T cell receptor beta chains follows, all from one sample in a study of graft-versus-host responses after intestinal transplantation. These receptors lack a known antigen. TCRdb keeps only in-frame clones here, not all; method: immunoSEQ multiplex PCR. The top ten clones hold approximately 1.1% of a sample with tens of thousands of clones, roughly 93% of them seen once. The sequenced sample was unstimulated CD8+ T cells sorted from spleen or lymph node cells, obtained before transplant. The receptors shown here come from a human donor who was the organ donor for an intestinal transplant. Each CDR3 is given with its conserved first and last residue. A D gene is named only where the DNA matches it firmly. Expanded clones get a size class; other rows say once, few or many, or leave the size out.

TRBD2,TRBV5-4,TRBJ2-1,.,CASSLGSGRDNEQFF,TGTGCCAGCAGCTTGGGGAGCGGGAGGGACAATGAGCAGTTCTTC
.,TRBV28,TRBJ2-7,.,CASSPPEGPILPSGYSSYEQYF,TGTGCCAGCAGCCCCCCGGAGGGGCCCATCCTTCCCAGCGGGTATAGCTCCTACGAGCAGTACTTC
.,TRBV29-1,TRBJ1-2,.,CSVLGIGYGYTF,TGCAGCGTTCTCGGGATCGGTTATGGCTACACCTTC
.,TRBV28,TRBJ1-2,.,CASSFRGARYGYTF,TGTGCCAGCAGTTTCCGGGGGGCACGATATGGCTACACCTTC
.,TRBV27,TRBJ1-1,.,CASSLFLVRGRMNTEAFF,TGTGCCAGCAGTTTATTCCTCGTCAGGGGCAGGATGAACACTGAAGCTTTCTTT
TRBD1,TRBV18,TRBJ2-7,once,CASSPGTGLGEQYF,TGTGCCAGCTCACCCGGGACAGGGTTGGGCGAGCAGTACTTC
TRBD2,TRBV27,TRBJ2-2,.,CASSLRASGYGELFF,TGTGCCAGCAGTTTAAGGGCTAGCGGCTACGGGGAGCTGTTTTTT
.,TRBV6-6,TRBJ1-5,.,CASEAGLGNQPQHF,TGTGCCAGCGAGGCGGGGTTGGGCAATCAGCCCCAGCATTTT
.,TRBV5-4,TRBJ1-6,.,CASSLDPFGHYNSPLHF,TGTGCCAGCAGCTTGGACCCTTTTGGGCACTATAATTCACCCCTCCACTTT
TRBD1,TRBV12-5,TRBJ2-2,.,CASVGTGNTGELFF,TGTGCTAGTGTTGGGACAGGTAACACCGGGGAGCTGTTTTTT
.,TRBV27,TRBJ1-1,once,CASRSMGASTEAFF,TGTGCCAGCAGATCTATGGGGGCCTCCACTGAAGCTTTCTTT
.,TRBV28,TRBJ1-4,.,CASSLLAMNEKLFF,TGTGCCAGCAGTTTATTGGCAATGAATGAAAAACTGTTTTTT
TRBD1,TRBV27,TRBJ2-2,.,CASSLGTGGNTGELFF,TGTGCCAGCAGTCTTGGGACAGGGGGCAACACCGGGGAGCTGTTTTTT
TRBD2,TRBV2,TRBJ2-3,.,CASSGDAGVRDTQYF,TGTGCCAGCAGTGGAGACGCGGGAGTTAGGGATACGCAGTATTTT
TRBD1,TRBV7-9,TRBJ2-7,.,CASSLRQGPTYEQYF,TGTGCCAGCAGCTTAAGACAGGGTCCGACCTACGAGCAGTACTTC
TRBD1,TRBV5-4,TRBJ1-1,.,CASSLWTGLNTEAFF,TGTGCCAGCAGCTTGTGGACAGGGCTGAACACTGAAGCTTTCTTT
.,TRBV7-8,TRBJ2-2,.,CASSSTAPGAGELFF,TGTGCCAGCAGCTCGACAGCGCCGGGTGCCGGGGAGCTGTTTTTT
.,TRBV15,TRBJ2-1,.,CATSRDRSVSYNEQFF,TGTGCCACCAGCAGAGATAGGAGCGTTTCCTACAATGAGCAGTTCTTC
TRBD1,TRBV28,TRBJ1-1,.,CASSPTGADTEAFF,TGTGCCAGCAGTCCGACAGGGGCTGACACTGAAGCTTTCTTT
TRBD2,TRBV13,TRBJ2-2,few,CASSFGGGNTGELFF,TGTGCCAGCAGCTTCGGGGGGGGCAACACCGGGGAGCTGTTTTTT
TRBD2,TRBV18,TRBJ2-3,once,CASSPRLAGFDTQYF,TGTGCCAGCTCCCCCCGACTAGCGGGGTTCGATACGCAGTATTTT
.,TRBV19,TRBJ1-1,.,CASTNTPTGYAGTEAFF,TGTGCCAGTACCAACACTCCCACAGGGTACGCGGGCACTGAAGCTTTCTTT
TRBD1,TRBV30,TRBJ2-1,few,CACTGTGTYNEQFF,TGTGCCTGCACCGGGACAGGGACCTACAATGAGCAGTTCTTC
.,TRBV7-6,TRBJ1-1,.,CASSTPQGGTGTEAFF,TGTGCCAGCAGCACACCGCAGGGCGGAACGGGCACTGAAGCTTTCTTT
.,TRBV27,TRBJ1-2,.,CASSLPGNYGYTF,TGTGCCAGCAGCCTTCCAGGGAACTATGGCTACACCTTC
.,TRBV30,TRBJ2-7,.,CAWSVNIYEQYF,TGTGCCTGGAGTGTGAACATCTACGAGCAGTACTTC
TRBD2,TRBV5-5,TRBJ2-1,.,CASSFGGGAYEQFF,TGTGCCAGCAGCTTTGGCGGGGGGGCCTATGAGCAGTTCTTC
TRBD1,TRBV4-1,TRBJ1-5,.,CASSNRHRDRNQPQHF,TGCGCCAGCAGTAATCGGCACCGGGACAGAAATCAGCCCCAGCATTTT
.,TRBV5-6,TRBJ2-7,.,CASSLNGMGYEQYF,TGTGCCAGCAGCTTGAACGGGATGGGGTACGAGCAGTACTTC